Listed below are T cell receptor beta chains from one sample, sequenced in a study of molecular identifiers for immune sequencing clone quantification. MiXCR was run by TCRdb on the PCR reads, yielding one entry per CDR3 protein. The table lists under 650,000 distinct CDR3 sequences, around 20% of them singletons. The sample was naive CD8+ T cells from blood, with Jurkat cell RNA spiked in. These receptors were taken from a human donor in good health. Some libraries in this study had Jurkat cell RNA spiked in. The CDR3 runs from the conserved cysteine through the conserved F or W. Fields, in order: D gene, J gene, CDR3 length, clone size, V gene, CDR3 protein, CDR3 DNA. A D gene is named only where the DNA matches it firmly. Clone size, where shown, is once, few, many, or a class for clones that have expanded.

D gene: TRBD1; J gene: TRBJ1-1; CDR3 length: 15; clone size: many; V gene: TRBV7-9; CDR3 protein: CASSLQTGAFTEAFF; CDR3 DNA: TGTGCCAGCAGCTTACAAACAGGGGCCTTCACTGAAGCTTTCTTT
D gene: NA; J gene: TRBJ1-1; CDR3 length: 14; clone size: many; V gene: TRBV28; CDR3 protein: CASSLRGWDTEAFF; CDR3 DNA: TGTGCCAGCAGTTTGAGGGGTTGGGACACTGAAGCTTTCTTT
D gene: NA; J gene: TRBJ2-6; CDR3 length: 14; clone size: many; V gene: TRBV29-1; CDR3 protein: CSVVDNSGANVLTF; CDR3 DNA: TGCAGCGTTGTGGACAACTCTGGGGCCAACGTCCTGACTTTC
D gene: NA; J gene: TRBJ1-1; CDR3 length: 14; clone size: few; V gene: TRBV20-1; CDR3 protein: CSARKDFDGTEALF; CDR3 DNA: TGCAGTGCTAGAAAGGATTTCGACGGCACTGAAGCTCTCTTT
D gene: NA; J gene: TRBJ2-7; CDR3 length: 12; clone size: NA; V gene: TRBV24-1; CDR3 protein: CATSDSTGEQYF; CDR3 DNA: TGTGCCACCAGTGATTCAACAGGCGAGCAGTACTTC
D gene: NA; J gene: TRBJ2-2; CDR3 length: 14; clone size: few; V gene: TRBV13; CDR3 protein: CASSPDRSGGELFF; CDR3 DNA: TGTGCCAGCAGCCCTGACAGATCTGGTGGGGAGCTGTTTTTT
D gene: NA; J gene: TRBJ1-1; CDR3 length: 11; clone size: many; V gene: TRBV29-1; CDR3 protein: CSERSNTEAFF; CDR3 DNA: TGCAGCGAGCGCAGTAACACTGAAGCTTTCTTT
D gene: NA; J gene: TRBJ1-6; CDR3 length: 14; clone size: NA; V gene: TRBV27; CDR3 protein: CASSSWDYNSPLHF; CDR3 DNA: TGTGCCAGCAGTTCCTGGGACTATAATTCACCCCTCCACTTT
D gene: NA; J gene: TRBJ2-5; CDR3 length: 15; clone size: many; V gene: TRBV7-9; CDR3 protein: CASSLVGGAQETQYF; CDR3 DNA: TGTGCCAGCAGCTTAGTCGGCGGGGCCCAAGAGACCCAGTACTTC
D gene: NA; J gene: TRBJ2-7; CDR3 length: 12; clone size: many; V gene: TRBV4-1; CDR3 protein: CASSHDGYEQYF; CDR3 DNA: TGCGCCAGCAGCCACGACGGCTACGAGCAGTACTTC
D gene: NA; J gene: TRBJ2-3; CDR3 length: 15; clone size: NA; V gene: TRBV5-4; CDR3 protein: CASSLASASTDTQYF; CDR3 DNA: TGTGCCAGCAGCTTGGCGTCAGCCAGCACAGATACGCAGTATTTT
D gene: NA; J gene: TRBJ1-1; CDR3 length: 14; clone size: NA; V gene: TRBV2; CDR3 protein: CASSDLQRVPEAFF; CDR3 DNA: TGTGCCAGCAGTGACCTACAGAGGGTGCCTGAAGCTTTCTTT
D gene: NA; J gene: TRBJ2-1; CDR3 length: 14; clone size: many; V gene: TRBV6-2/TRBV6-3; CDR3 protein: CASSYLGWYNEQFF; CDR3 DNA: TGTGCCAGCAGTTACCTGGGTTGGTACAATGAGCAGTTCTTC
D gene: NA; J gene: TRBJ1-2; CDR3 length: 14; clone size: NA; V gene: TRBV12-3/TRBV12-4; CDR3 protein: CASSHRDPLYGYTF; CDR3 DNA: TGTGCCAGCAGCCACAGGGATCCCCTCTATGGCTACACCTTC
D gene: NA; J gene: TRBJ1-2; CDR3 length: 14; clone size: NA; V gene: TRBV6-2/TRBV6-3; CDR3 protein: CASKTADSFYGHTF; CDR3 DNA: TGTGCCAGCAAGACAGCGGACAGCTTCTATGGCCACACCTTC
D gene: NA; J gene: TRBJ2-1; CDR3 length: 10; clone size: NA; V gene: TRBV19; CDR3 protein: CASSSQEQFF; CDR3 DNA: TGTGCCAGTAGTTCCCAGGAGCAGTTCTTC
D gene: NA; J gene: TRBJ1-1; CDR3 length: 14; clone size: many; V gene: TRBV30; CDR3 protein: CAWEEGGLGTEAFF; CDR3 DNA: TGTGCCTGGGAGGAAGGGGGGCTCGGCACTGAAGCTTTCTTT
D gene: NA; J gene: TRBJ2-4; CDR3 length: 12; clone size: many; V gene: TRBV7-9; CDR3 protein: CASSSYRDIQYF; CDR3 DNA: TGTGCCAGCAGCTCTTATAGGGACATTCAGTACTTC
D gene: NA; J gene: TRBJ2-7; CDR3 length: 16; clone size: NA; V gene: TRBV4-3; CDR3 protein: CASSQDAGPLPYEQYF; CDR3 DNA: TGCGCCAGCAGCCAAGATGCAGGGCCCCTCCCCTACGAGCAGTACTTC
D gene: NA; J gene: TRBJ2-4; CDR3 length: 11; clone size: many; V gene: TRBV7-9; CDR3 protein: CASSPRDIQYF; CDR3 DNA: TGTGCCAGCAGCCCTCGAGACATTCAGTACTTC
D gene: NA; J gene: TRBJ1-1; CDR3 length: 15; clone size: many; V gene: TRBV7-9; CDR3 protein: CASSLLTGLNTEAFF; CDR3 DNA: TGTGCCAGCAGCTTATTAACGGGGTTAAACACTGAAGCTTTCTTT
D gene: TRBD1; J gene: TRBJ1-1; CDR3 length: 16; clone size: NA; V gene: TRBV7-2; CDR3 protein: CASSQGQGGGNTEAFF; CDR3 DNA: TGTGCCAGCAGCCAGGGACAGGGAGGGGGTAACACTGAAGCTTTCTTT
D gene: NA; J gene: TRBJ1-1; CDR3 length: 16; clone size: few; V gene: TRBV7-9; CDR3 protein: CASSLSWGNMNTEAFF; CDR3 DNA: TGTGCCAGCAGCTTATCTTGGGGGAATATGAACACTGAAGCTTTCTTT
D gene: NA; J gene: TRBJ1-2; CDR3 length: 13; clone size: many; V gene: TRBV29-1; CDR3 protein: CSVDLTGPYGYTF; CDR3 DNA: TGCAGCGTTGACCTAACAGGCCCCTATGGCTACACCTTC
D gene: NA; J gene: TRBJ2-5; CDR3 length: 14; clone size: many; V gene: TRBV10-3; CDR3 protein: CAISESLGEETQYF; CDR3 DNA: TGTGCCATCAGTGAGTCGCTCGGGGAAGAGACCCAGTACTTC
D gene: NA; J gene: TRBJ1-1; CDR3 length: 13; clone size: many; V gene: TRBV12-3/TRBV12-4; CDR3 protein: CASADVVNTEAFF; CDR3 DNA: TGTGCCAGCGCCGACGTTGTGAACACTGAAGCTTTCTTT
D gene: NA; J gene: TRBJ2-7; CDR3 length: 13; clone size: many; V gene: TRBV27; CDR3 protein: CASSAGEGYEQYF; CDR3 DNA: TGTGCCAGCAGCGCGGGCGAGGGCTACGAGCAGTACTTC
D gene: TRBD2; J gene: TRBJ2-1; CDR3 length: 16; clone size: NA; V gene: TRBV7-9; CDR3 protein: CASSLTTSGAYNEQFF; CDR3 DNA: TGTGCCAGCAGCTTAACGACTAGCGGCGCCTACAATGAGCAGTTCTTC
D gene: TRBD1; J gene: TRBJ1-2; CDR3 length: 15; clone size: NA; V gene: TRBV25-1; CDR3 protein: CASSDWTGDLYGYTF; CDR3 DNA: TGTGCCAGCAGTGACTGGACAGGTGACCTATATGGCTACACCTTC
D gene: NA; J gene: TRBJ1-4; CDR3 length: 14; clone size: NA; V gene: TRBV9; CDR3 protein: CASSLGATNGKLFF; CDR3 DNA: TGTGCCAGCAGCCTGGGGGCGACTAATGGAAAACTGTTTTTT
D gene: TRBD1; J gene: TRBJ2-3; CDR3 length: 19; clone size: many; V gene: TRBV7-2; CDR3 protein: CASSLIFWDSQGMSDTQYF; CDR3 DNA: TGTGCCAGCAGCTTAATTTTTTGGGACAGCCAGGGGATGTCAGATACGCAGTATTTT
D gene: NA; J gene: TRBJ2-5; CDR3 length: 12; clone size: NA; V gene: TRBV20-1; CDR3 protein: CSARPPRETQYF; CDR3 DNA: TGCAGTGCTAGGCCGCCTCGAGAGACCCAGTACTTC
D gene: TRBD2; J gene: TRBJ2-7; CDR3 length: 17; clone size: NA; V gene: TRBV10-3; CDR3 protein: CAISLGTSGGMRREQYF; CDR3 DNA: TGTGCCATCAGTCTGGGGACTAGCGGGGGAATGAGACGGGAGCAGTACTTC
D gene: NA; J gene: TRBJ1-1; CDR3 length: 12; clone size: few; V gene: TRBV11-3; CDR3 protein: CASSHYNTEAFF; CDR3 DNA: TGTGCCAGCAGCCATTATAACACTGAAGCTTTCTTT
D gene: NA; J gene: TRBJ2-1; CDR3 length: 17; clone size: few; V gene: TRBV29-1; CDR3 protein: CSVEVVFQAGNYNEQFF; CDR3 DNA: TGCAGCGTTGAAGTCGTCTTTCAAGCGGGTAACTACAATGAGCAGTTCTTC
D gene: NA; J gene: TRBJ2-3; CDR3 length: 13; clone size: many; V gene: TRBV9; CDR3 protein: CASSAYLTDTQYF; CDR3 DNA: TGTGCCAGCAGCGCTTACCTCACAGATACGCAGTATTTT
D gene: TRBD1; J gene: TRBJ1-5; CDR3 length: 11; clone size: many; V gene: TRBV30; CDR3 protein: CAWSGQGPQHF; CDR3 DNA: TGTGCCTGGAGCGGACAGGGGCCCCAGCATTTT
D gene: TRBD2; J gene: TRBJ2-3; CDR3 length: 16; clone size: many; V gene: TRBV11-2; CDR3 protein: CASSETSGGAGDTQYF; CDR3 DNA: TGTGCCAGCAGCGAAACTAGCGGGGGGGCTGGAGATACGCAGTATTTT
D gene: TRBD1; J gene: TRBJ1-5; CDR3 length: 17; clone size: many; V gene: TRBV4-3; CDR3 protein: CASSQDRRTGVNQPQHF; CDR3 DNA: TGCGCCAGCAGCCAAGATCGAAGGACAGGGGTGAATCAGCCCCAGCATTTT
D gene: NA; J gene: TRBJ2-2; CDR3 length: 15; clone size: many; V gene: TRBV10-3; CDR3 protein: CAISEMGMDTGELFF; CDR3 DNA: TGTGCCATCAGTGAGATGGGGATGGACACCGGGGAGCTGTTTTTT
D gene: NA; J gene: TRBJ2-5; CDR3 length: 14; clone size: many; V gene: TRBV20-1; CDR3 protein: CSAPRGTQEETQYF; CDR3 DNA: TGCAGTGCTCCCCGCGGGACCCAAGAAGAGACCCAGTACTTC
D gene: NA; J gene: TRBJ2-5; CDR3 length: 13; clone size: many; V gene: TRBV7-2; CDR3 protein: CASSLYWQETQYF; CDR3 DNA: TGTGCCAGCAGCTTATACTGGCAGGAGACCCAGTACTTC
D gene: NA; J gene: TRBJ2-3; CDR3 length: 19; clone size: NA; V gene: TRBV9; CDR3 protein: CASSVATSEGPILTDTQYF; CDR3 DNA: TGTGCCAGCAGCGTAGCTACCTCTGAGGGACCGATTCTCACAGATACGCAGTATTTT
D gene: TRBD2; J gene: TRBJ2-1; CDR3 length: 16; clone size: NA; V gene: TRBV6-6; CDR3 protein: CASSSPGLAVFNEQFF; CDR3 DNA: TGTGCCAGCAGTTCCCCGGGACTAGCTGTCTTCAATGAGCAGTTCTTC
D gene: NA; J gene: TRBJ2-7; CDR3 length: 16; clone size: many; V gene: TRBV20-1; CDR3 protein: CSARDRAETVAGEQYF; CDR3 DNA: TGCAGTGCTAGAGATAGGGCCGAAACAGTAGCTGGCGAGCAGTACTTC
D gene: NA; J gene: TRBJ2-7; CDR3 length: 14; clone size: many; V gene: TRBV6-1; CDR3 protein: CASSTGQRSYEQYF; CDR3 DNA: TGTGCCAGCAGTACCGGACAGCGCTCCTACGAGCAGTACTTC
D gene: NA; J gene: TRBJ2-5; CDR3 length: 17; clone size: NA; V gene: TRBV9; CDR3 protein: CASSGRGGRSDKETQYF; CDR3 DNA: TGTGCCAGCAGCGGTAGGGGGGGCCGTTCGGACAAAGAGACCCAGTACTTC
D gene: NA; J gene: TRBJ1-1; CDR3 length: 12; clone size: many; V gene: TRBV7-9; CDR3 protein: CASSPEEGEAFF; CDR3 DNA: TGTGCCAGCAGCCCCGAGGAGGGTGAAGCTTTCTTT
D gene: NA; J gene: TRBJ2-2; CDR3 length: 16; clone size: NA; V gene: TRBV6-5; CDR3 protein: CASSYSADGPAGELFF; CDR3 DNA: TGTGCCAGCAGTTACTCCGCCGACGGGCCCGCCGGGGAGCTGTTTTTT